These 5 T cell receptor beta chains came from one sample sequenced in a study of blood T cell repertoires in COVID-19. Method: immunoSEQ multiplex PCR; TCRdb's copy keeps in-frame clones and lacks some. In the table there are roughly 290,000 clones, 84% of which are singletons. The sequenced sample consisted of peripheral blood. Every receptor here comes from a person between 65 and 79 years old with COVID-19, enrolled during active disease.

The chain joins TRBV5-1 to TRBJ1-3; 7 nucleotides match TRBD1. Germline CDR1 and CDR2: SGHRS and YFSETQ. With 0 bases clipped from V and 0 bases from J, the junction kept 6 bases outside the gene matches. There are 17 residues in the CDR3. The DNA of the CDR3 is TGCGCCAGCAGCTTGGGTCTCAGGGGGGCCTCTGGAAACACCATATATTTT. It codes for CASSLGLRGASGNTIYF.

The J gene is TRBJ1-1, the V gene TRBV2; 11 bases match TRBD1. The CDR3 is made up of 16 amino acids. With V trimmed by 7 bases and J by 4 bases, 11 bases remained unmatched. Germline CDR1 reads SNHLY; CDR2 reads FYNNEI. The CDR3 coding sequence is TGTGCCAGCACGCGGACAGGGGGCAATTCGGGCACTGAAGCTTTCTTT. Its translation is CASTRTGGNSGTEAFF.

CDR3 sequence reads: CASSYTQGYNNEQFF. In DNA, the CDR3 is TGTGCCAGCAGCTACACCCAGGGGTATAACAATGAGCAGTTCTTC. The V gene is TRBV7-9, the J gene TRBJ2-1; perhaps TRBD1 as D (6 bases). The V gene's germline CDR1 is SEHNR and CDR2 FQNEAQ (reference sequence). The V gene lost 4 bases and the J gene lost 5 bases, with 15 bases spanning the gap. The CDR3 loop spans 15 amino acids.

The CDR3 region has the DNA TGCGCCAGCAGCCAATTGAGTGCAACTAATGAAAAACTGTTTTTT. Amino acid sequence: CASSQLSATNEKLFF. The chain links TRBV4-1 to TRBJ1-4; no definite D call. Trimming cost V 2 bases and J 0 bases, with 7 bases left between them. CDR1 MGHRA and CDR2 YSYEKL come from the germline V gene. CDR3 length equals 15 residues.

The rearrangement joins TRBV5-1 to TRBJ2-1; 10 bases match TRBD2. V shed 2 bases and J 8 bases; nucleotides not matched to a gene: 7. The CDR3 extends over 15 amino acids. The germline V gene encodes CDR1 SGHRS and CDR2 YFSETQ. This CDR3 is CASSFRTSGAHEQFF. CDR3 DNA: TGCGCCAGCAGCTTTAGAACTAGCGGGGCCCATGAGCAGTTCTTC.